This T cell receptor (beta chain) was retrieved from a study of siplizumab effects on memory and regulatory T cells. Findings and caveats of the study: Confirmatory evidence of suppressive function in proliferating siplizumab-culture Tregs was not obtained. Naive T cells seemed more diverse than memory cells; they also seemed major alloresponse contributors. With siplizumab, cumulative frequency of CD4+ memory-derived alloreactive sequences dropped significantly.

Clones were sequenced by immunoSEQ multiplex PCR, and TCRdb holds only the in-frame ones, with some missing. The sample includes some 100,000 clones, about 93% of them seen just once. CDR3 length: 14 residues. Germline CDR1 MDHEN, CDR2 SYDVKM. This clone has just one count. Its antigen is not identified. Mismatch with germline at one junction end may stem from a read error. Sequences were obtained from Tregs sorted from blood. The TCR comes from a human donor in good health. This chain connects TRBV28 to TRBJ1-1; TRBD1 is a possible D gene (5 bases). CDR3 DNA: TGTGCCAGCAGTTTTGTCCAGGGTATACTGAAGCTTCTCTTT. Protein product: CASSFVQGILKLLF.